This passage covers 21 T cell receptor beta chains from one sample sequenced in a study of long-term antiretroviral therapy in people with HIV. Researchers ran immunoSEQ v3.0 at survey level. Here immunoSEQ multiplex PCR was the method, and the copy in TCRdb shows in-frame clones only, minus some. This sample has 19,000 or so clones, with 75% to 85% found just once. The sequenced sample was unsorted PBMCs, obtained 0.2 years after starting antiretroviral therapy. All receptors come from a woman aged 40 to 49 with HIV.

The chain uses TRBV7-2 and TRBJ2-6, with 10 bases matching TRBD2. The germline gives CDR1 SGHTA, CDR2 FQGNSA. The V segment lost 5 bases and the J segment 1 base; nucleotides outside the gene matches: 5. The CDR3 is 17 residues long. CDR3 region: CASSARTSGSGANVLTF. The CDR3, as DNA: TGTGCCAGCAGCGCAAGGACTAGCGGTTCTGGGGCCAACGTCCTGACTTTC.

The chain combines TRBV5-4 with TRBJ1-1, with D perhaps matching TRBD1 (6 bases). The CDR3 spans 13 residues. The V gene's germline CDR1 is SGHNT and CDR2 YYREEE (reference sequence). Trimming took 10 bases from V and 0 from J, leaving 13 bases between them. CDR3 sequence (DNA): TGTGCCTCATCGGGGGCTTTGAACACTGAAGCTTTCTTT. Its translation: CASSGALNTEAFF. The full variable domain, completed using reference TRBV5-4 and TRBJ1-1, is ETGVTQSPTHLIKTRGQQVTLRCSSQSGHNTVSWYQQALGQGPQFIFQYYREEENGRGNFPPRFSGLQFPNYSSELNVNALELDDSALYLCASSGALNTEAFFGQGTRLTVV.

The J gene is TRBJ2-1, the V gene TRBV19; 9 bases map to TRBD1. The germline CDR1 and CDR2 sequences are LNHDA and SQIVND (reference sequence). This CDR3 is built from 15 residues. V shed 7 bases and J 6 bases; nucleotides not matched to a gene: 10. Written as DNA, the CDR3 is TGTGCCAGTACGACCTTGGGACAGGGCCTCAATGAGCAGTTCTTC. This gives the protein CASTTLGQGLNEQFF.

The gene calls are TRBV30 and TRBJ2-3; TRBD2 matches 7 bases. Germline V gene lookup returns CDR1 GTSNPN and CDR2 SVGIG (reference sequence). V trimming: 2 bases; J trimming: 6 bases; junction bases outside the gene matches: 14. This CDR3 contains 16 residues. Here the CDR3 DNA reads TGTGCCTGGAGTTTATGGGCTGGCGGGGGAACGGATACGCAGTATTTT. This sequence encodes CAWSLWAGGGTDTQYF.

The rearrangement links TRBV27 to TRBJ2-3; tentatively, D is TRBD1 (6 bases). CDR1 and CDR2 from the germline V gene are MNHEY and SMNVEV (reference sequence). The CDR3 spans 14 residues. The V end was cut by 8 bases, the J end by 2 bases, with 14 bases between. This chain's CDR3 is CASGISGVTDTQYF. In DNA, the CDR3 is TGTGCCAGCGGGATATCAGGGGTCACAGATACGCAGTATTTT.

V gene TRBV29-1 combines with J gene TRBJ2-7; D is tentatively TRBD1 or TRBD2 (5 bases each). With 6 bases removed from V and 3 bases from J, the gap between germline ends came to 15 bases. The CDR3 length is 13 residues. From germline, CDR1 is SQVTM and CDR2 ANQGSEA. In nucleotides, the CDR3 is TGCAGCGTATCCCGGGACGGCAACTACGAGCAGTACTTC. Residues: CSVSRDGNYEQYF.

The chain couples TRBV6-6 to TRBJ2-1; D might be TRBD2 (5 bases). Trimming removed 4 bases from V and 11 bases from J, with 15 bases in between. Germline V CDR1 and CDR2: MNHNY, SVGAGI (reference sequence). This CDR3 is built from 13 residues. CDR3 nucleotides: TGTGCCAGCAGTTCCCGGGAAACAACCCAGCAGTTCTTC. Translating gives CASSSRETTQQFF.

The gene calls are TRBV30 and TRBJ1-1; maybe TRBD1 (5 bases). V was pared by 2 bases and J by 5 bases, with 15 bases between. CDR3 length equals 14 residues. Looked up from germline, CDR1 is GTSNPN and CDR2 is SVGIG (reference sequence). The DNA for the CDR3 is TGTGCCTGGAGTAGGATAGGGGAAGTAACTGAAGCTTTCTTT. It specifies CAWSRIGEVTEAFF.

J is TRBJ1-1 and V is TRBV28; TRBD1 aligns across 8 bases. Germline trimming cut 7 bases from V and 1 base from J; bases unmatched to any gene: 5. This CDR3 contains 14 residues. From germline, CDR1 is MDHEN and CDR2 SYDVKM. CDR3 nucleotides: TGTGCCAGCACCCGGACAGGGCGGAACACTGAAGCTTTCTTT. This sequence encodes CASTRTGRNTEAFF.

The chain couples TRBV5-5 to TRBJ2-7; the match to TRBD1 covers 7 bases. V shed 5 bases, J shed 0 bases, and the junction held 8 bases outside the gene matches. The CDR3 covers 15 residues. Germline V gene data show CDR1 as SGHKS and CDR2 as YYEKEE (reference sequence). The CDR3 loop is CASSRRGQSSYEQYF. The CDR3 DNA is TGTGCCAGCAGTCGCCGGGGACAGAGCTCCTACGAGCAGTACTTC.

The chain recombines TRBV19 with TRBJ1-1; a possible D gene is TRBD1 (5 bases). The CDR3 covers 12 residues. Germline-derived CDR1 and CDR2 are LNHDA and SQIVND (reference sequence). Trimming cost V 8 bases and J 1 base, with 8 bases left between them. The CDR3 region is CASDDRNTEAFF. The CDR3 DNA sequence: TGTGCCAGTGACGACAGGAACACTGAAGCTTTCTTT.

The rearrangement links TRBV7-9 to TRBJ2-7, with unresolved D. CDR1 is SEHNR, CDR2 FQNEAQ, per germline (reference sequence). Trimming cost V 6 bases and J 2 bases, with 14 bases left between them. The CDR3 runs 14 residues. The CDR3 is CASRQLDGTYEQYF. In DNA, the CDR3 is TGTGCCAGCAGACAGCTTGACGGAACCTACGAGCAGTACTTC.

The chain has TRBV2 and TRBJ1-4; tentatively, D is TRBD1 (6 bases). Germline V gives CDR1 SNHLY, CDR2 FYNNEI. The V gene lost 6 bases and the J gene lost 3 bases, with 14 bases spanning the gap. CDR3 size: 15 residues. CDR3: CASSKNSGANEKLFF. DNA for the CDR3: TGTGCCAGCAGCAAGAACTCAGGGGCTAATGAAAAACTGTTTTTT.

The gene calls are TRBV19 and TRBJ2-4; D ambiguous. V shed 5 bases and J shed 8 bases, with 10 bases lying between them. The CDR3 loop spans 12 amino acids. In germline, CDR1 is LNHDA, CDR2 SQIVND (reference sequence). CDR3: CASSGRWDIQYF. As DNA, the CDR3 is TGTGCCAGTAGTGGGCGGTGGGACATTCAGTACTTC.

DNA for the CDR3: TGTGCCAGCAGTGATTGGCGGGAGGGCACAGATACGCAGTATTTT. Protein product: CASSDWREGTDTQYF. The V call is TRBV6-1, the J call TRBJ2-3; TRBD2 agrees at 8 bases. Germline CDR1 is MNHNS and CDR2 is SASEGT. The CDR3 length is 15 residues. Germline trimming cut 3 bases from V and 1 base from J; bases unmatched to any gene: 3.

The gene calls are TRBV10-1 and TRBJ2-3; D gene ambiguous. The CDR3 sequence is 16 residues long. From germline, CDR1 is WNHNN and CDR2 SYGVQD (reference sequence). The ends were cut back, 8 bases at V and 3 bases at J, with 21 bases in the middle. CDR3 DNA sequence: TGCGCCAGCCGAATCGATGAGACGAGAGGAACAGATACGCAGTATTTT. Translated, it gives CASRIDETRGTDTQYF.

The genes are TRBV15 and TRBJ1-5, with a possible D match to TRBD1 (5 bases). The CDR3 has 17 amino acids. The V gene lost 8 bases and the J gene lost 0 bases, with 20 bases spanning the gap. Germline V gives CDR1 LNHNV, CDR2 YYDKDF (reference sequence). The CDR3 region is CATHPGIIDYSNQPQHF. DNA of the CDR3: TGTGCCACCCACCCAGGGATCATAGATTATAGCAATCAGCCCCAGCATTTT.

CDR3 DNA sequence: TGTGCCTGGAGTCCTCACCACAGGGGGGTGTCCAAAAACATTCAGTACTTC. This encodes CAWSPHHRGVSKNIQYF. V usage is TRBV30 and J usage is TRBJ2-4; 8 positions agree with TRBD1. This CDR3 has 17 amino acids. Looked up from germline, CDR1 is GTSNPN and CDR2 is SVGIG (reference sequence). The trim removed 2 bases at V and 2 bases at J, leaving 11 bases unmatched.

The table lists this clone with a few counts. The gene calls are TRBV7-9 and TRBJ2-7, with a tentative D call TRBD2 (6 bases). This CDR3 spans 15 amino acids. With 5 bases removed from V and 5 bases from J, the gap between germline ends came to 19 bases. Germline V gene lookup returns CDR1 SEHNR and CDR2 FQNEAQ (reference sequence). The CDR3 here is CASSGGSGSPNEQYF. CDR3 sequence (DNA): TGTGCCAGCAGCGGAGGGTCAGGGTCCCCGAACGAGCAGTACTTC.

The chain combines TRBV5-1 with TRBJ2-4, with D possibly TRBD1 on 7 matching bases. The CDR3 consists of 13 residues. Germline V gene sequence: CDR1 SGHRS, CDR2 YFSETQ. Deletions cut 2 bases from V and 9 bases from J, with 12 bases between. CDR3 loop: CASSLTGEAIQYF. CDR3 nucleotides: TGCGCCAGCAGCTTAACAGGGGAGGCCATTCAGTACTTC.

The J gene is TRBJ1-6, the V gene TRBV9; no clear D gene. Deletions cut 3 bases from V and 8 bases from J, with 9 bases between. Germline CDR1 and CDR2: SGDLS and YYNGEE. The CDR3 has 13 amino acids. The CDR3 protein is CASSGTGYSPLHF. CDR3 nucleotides: TGTGCCAGCAGCGGGACGGGCTATTCACCCCTCCACTTT. Together with reference TRBV9 and TRBJ1-6, the CDR3 gives the full variable domain: DSGVTQTPKHLITATGQRVTLRCSPRSGDLSVYWYQQSLDQGLQFLIQYYNGEERAKGNILERFSAQQFPDLHSELNLSSLELGDSALYFCASSGTGYSPLHFGNGTRLTVT.